The T cell receptor (beta chain) under discussion was sequenced for a study of cytomegalovirus exposure and HLA in healthy donors. General study findings and limits: It was confirmed in vitro that a few of the CMV-associated chains were specific for CMV antigens.

Looked up from germline, CDR1 is MRHNA and CDR2 is SNTAGT. The ends were cut back, 5 bases at V and 4 bases at J, with 16 bases in the middle. The CDR3 sequence is 15 residues long. Assay used: immunoSEQ multiplex PCR; TCRdb lists only in-frame clones, some missing. The table lists about 62,000 clones, about 95% of them singletons. Of note for this clone: The antigen is not known.

The chain carries TRBV6-4 and TRBJ2-3; D is uncertain. The sequence derives from a woman aged 18 to 35 in good health and CMV-seropositive. Material: PBMCs. The CDR3: CASSPCEIYSDTQYF. In DNA form, the CDR3 reads TGTGCCAGCAGTCCCTGTGAGATCTATTCAGATACGCAGTATTTT.